The 15 T cell receptor beta chains below come from one sample, sequenced in a study of blood T cell repertoires in COVID-19. The assay was immunoSEQ multiplex PCR, and TCRdb's table has in-frame clones only and misses some. The profile shows some 130,000 clones, around 73% of them singletons. Input material: peripheral blood. The receptors derive from a man aged 60 to 69 who had recovered from COVID-19.

The chain carries TRBV18 and TRBJ2-3; 7 bases agree with TRBD1. The junction had 5 bases not matched to a gene; V was cut back by 4 bases and J by 1 base. CDR1 and CDR2 from the germline V gene are KGHSH and LQKENI. The CDR3 loop spans 15 amino acids. CDR3 loop: CASSRTGVGTDTQYF. CDR3 bases: TGTGCCAGCTCACGTACAGGGGTGGGCACAGATACGCAGTATTTT. The full variable domain, completed using reference TRBV18 and TRBJ2-3, is NAGVMQNPRHLVRRRGQEARLRCSPMKGHSHVYWYRQLPEEGLKFMVYLQKENIIDESGMPKERFSAEFPKEGPSILRIQQVVRGDSAAYFCASSRTGVGTDTQYFGPGTRLTVL.

The chain carries TRBV7-3 and TRBJ2-5; the match to TRBD2 covers 7 bases. CDR3 size: 16 residues. Germline V CDR1 and CDR2: SGHTA, FQGTGA. V dropped 5 bases and J dropped 5; count of bases not matched to a gene: 14. CDR3 residues: CASSPTGGGRGETQYF. For the CDR3, the DNA is TGTGCCAGCAGCCCCACTGGTGGGGGGAGGGGCGAGACCCAGTACTTC.

The genes are TRBV6-6 and TRBJ2-2, with TRBD2 matching over 7 bases. Germline trimming cut 1 base from V and 3 bases from J; bases unmatched to any gene: 5. Per the germline V gene, CDR1 is MNHNY and CDR2 is SVGAGI (reference sequence). The CDR3 runs 16 residues. CDR3 in DNA: TGTGCCAGCAGTTACTTAGGGCTAGCGGACACCGGGGAGCTGTTTTTT. Residues: CASSYLGLADTGELFF.

The genes are TRBV7-9 and TRBJ2-7; the D gene is possibly TRBD1 (6 bases). Germline assignment: CDR1 SEHNR and CDR2 FQNEAQ (reference sequence). The CDR3 runs 12 residues. V was cut by 5 bases and J by 3 bases, with 8 bases left in between. The CDR3 is CASSPTGYEQYF. The CDR3 DNA reads as TGTGCCAGCAGCCCGACAGGCTACGAGCAGTACTTC.

This clone has only one observation. The chain combines TRBV6-5 with TRBJ2-1; perhaps TRBD2 as D (6 bases). The V and J ends lost 6 bases and 9 bases respectively, with 15 bases between them. From germline, CDR1 is MNHEY and CDR2 SVGAGI. The CDR3 totals 13 residues. The CDR3, as DNA: TGTGCCAGCAGGACAGCTAGCGAGGGTGAGCAGTTCTTC. The encoded protein is CASRTASEGEQFF.

The chain joins TRBV11-3 to TRBJ2-2; TRBD1 matches 7 bases. The ends lost 3 bases at V and 2 bases at J; junction bases unmatched: 6. Germline CDR1 SGHNT, CDR2 YENEEA. The CDR3 has 16 amino acids. CDR3 sequence (DNA): TGTGCCAGCAGCTTGGACAGGCCCCTTAACACCGGGGAGCTGTTTTTT. Translation: CASSLDRPLNTGELFF.

The chain has TRBV3-1 (or the pseudogene TRBV3-2) and TRBJ2-7; the D gene is possibly TRBD2 (6 bases). The CDR3 extends over 12 amino acids. In germline, CDR1 is LGHDT, CDR2 YNNKEL (reference sequence). Trimming removed 6 bases at V and 0 bases at J, with 6 bases between. The CDR3 is CASRGGSYEQYF. Written as DNA, the CDR3 is TGTGCCAGCAGGGGGGGCTCCTACGAGCAGTACTTC.

This clone was recorded a few times. The chain couples TRBV11-2 to TRBJ2-7, with D unclear. V was shortened by 5 bases and J by 0 bases, with 11 bases between the two germline ends. CDR3 length equals 14 residues. Germline CDR1 reads SGHAT; CDR2 reads FQNNGV. The CDR3 here is CASSLERSSYEQYF. CDR3 DNA: TGTGCCAGCAGCCTGGAGCGCTCCTCCTACGAGCAGTACTTC.

The J gene is TRBJ2-2, the V gene TRBV6-2 or TRBV6-3; no clear D. The CDR3 loop spans 12 amino acids. Trimming cost V 2 bases and J 7 bases, with 5 bases left between them. Germline values: CDR1 MNHEY, CDR2 SVGEGT. CDR3: CASSYGIGELFF. The CDR3 DNA is TGTGCCAGCAGTTACGGCATCGGGGAGCTGTTTTTT.

V usage is TRBV27 and J usage is TRBJ2-1, with 7 bases that match TRBD1. CDR1 and CDR2 from the germline V gene are MNHEY and SMNVEV (reference sequence). CDR3 length: 15 amino acids. The V gene end was trimmed by 6 bases and the J gene end by 0 bases; junction bases not matched to a gene: 5. CDR3 loop: CASSPGQSSYNEQFF. The DNA for the CDR3 is TGTGCCAGCAGCCCGGGACAGAGCTCCTACAATGAGCAGTTCTTC.

This rearrangement joins TRBV30 to TRBJ1-4; D unclear. V was pared by 2 bases and J by 4 bases, with 23 bases between. In germline, CDR1 is GTSNPN, CDR2 SVGIG (reference sequence). The CDR3 runs 18 residues. This CDR3 is CAWSPLHTFDGNNEKLFF. The CDR3 bases are TGTGCCTGGAGTCCCCTCCATACATTCGACGGGAATAATGAAAAACTGTTTTTT. The variable domain in full, completed from reference TRBV30 and TRBJ1-4, reads SQTIHQWPATLVQPVGSPLSLECTVEGTSNPNLYWYRQAAGRGLQLLFYSVGIGQISSEVPQNLSASRPQDRQFILSSKKLLLSDSGFYLCAWSPLHTFDGNNEKLFFGSGTQLSVL.

This clone was picked up one time. The J gene is TRBJ2-1, the V gene TRBV7-9; TRBD2 agrees at 12 bases. Per the germline V gene, CDR1 is SEHNR and CDR2 is FQNEAQ (reference sequence). This CDR3 contains 15 residues. With V trimmed by 4 bases and J by 9 bases, 7 bases remained unmatched. As DNA, the CDR3 is TGTGCCAGCAGCTACCTGACTAGCGGGAGTACTGAGCAGTTCTTC. Its translation: CASSYLTSGSTEQFF.

This clone was seen only a few times. J is TRBJ2-5 and V is TRBV7-3, with 8 bases that match TRBD1. Germline-derived CDR1 and CDR2 are SGHTA and FQGTGA. The V segment lost 5 bases and the J segment 7 bases; nucleotides outside the gene matches: 12. CDR3 length: 15 residues. CDR3 in amino acids: CASSPGSGGEATQYF. The CDR3, as DNA: TGTGCCAGCAGCCCTGGGTCAGGGGGCGAGGCGACCCAGTACTTC.

The V gene is TRBV6-5, the J gene TRBJ2-4, with D perhaps TRBD1 (8 bases). The V end was cut by 5 bases, the J end by 11 bases, with 16 bases between. Germline V lookup: CDR1 MNHEY, CDR2 SVGAGI. CDR3 length: 13 amino acids. CDR3: CASSPDREGFQYF. The CDR3 DNA follows: TGTGCCAGCAGTCCGGACAGGGAGGGGTTTCAGTACTTC.

The J gene is TRBJ2-6, the V gene TRBV27; 10 bases are a match to TRBD1. The junction had 8 bases not matched to a gene; V was cut back by 5 bases and J by 1 base. CDR3 size: 18 residues. Germline V gene data show CDR1 as MNHEY and CDR2 as SMNVEV (reference sequence). The CDR3 nucleotides read TGTGCCAGCAGTAGCCCGACAGGGGGCGGGTCTGGGGCCAACGTCCTGACTTTC. This encodes CASSSPTGGGSGANVLTF.